The 32 T cell receptor beta chains presented below share a single source sample, sequenced in a study of T cell clonality in common variable immunodeficiency. The assay was immunoSEQ multiplex PCR, and TCRdb's table has in-frame clones only and misses some. This sample has about 74,000 clones, each found more than once. Sequences were obtained from peripheral blood mononuclear cells. The receptor set was obtained from a person between 18 and 75 years old in good health.

This clone was seen at least ten times. The DNA ends 3 residues before the CDR3 does, and the rest of the CDR3 is filled in from the germline J gene. The chain uses TRBV18 and TRBJ2-5; 7 bases agree with TRBD1. CDR1 and CDR2 from the germline V gene are KGHSH and LQKENI. V trimming: 1 base; J trimming: 3 bases; junction bases outside the gene matches: 2. The CDR3 loop spans 14 amino acids. The covered CDR3 bases are TGTGCCAGCTCACCACGCCAGGGGGAAGAGACC. It yields the protein CASSPRQGEET. The entire CDR3 protein reads CASSPRQGEETQYF.

This clone was found many times. Read sequence stops 3 residues before the CDR3 end, and the germline J gene provides the missing end. The chain joins TRBV2 to TRBJ2-1, with 7 bases identical to TRBD1. Per germline, CDR1 SNHLY and CDR2 FYNNEI. The CDR3 covers 13 residues. The ends lost 5 bases at V and 9 bases at J; junction bases unmatched: 7. The sequenced CDR3 bases are TGTGCCAGCAGTCAACAGGGGCTGGGTGAG. Amino acid sequence: CASSQQGLGE. The complete CDR3 protein is CASSQQGLGEQFF.

This clone was recorded many times. The missing CDR3 end, 3 residues past where the read stops, is filled in from the germline J gene. This chain joins TRBV19 and TRBJ2-2; TRBD2 aligns across 9 bases. CDR1 is LNHDA, CDR2 SQIVND, per germline (reference sequence). V shed 1 base and J 7 bases; nucleotides not matched to a gene: 7. The CDR3 has 16 residues. CDR3 DNA (partial): TGTGCCAGTAGTATAGGAAGGACTAGCGCCGACGGGGAG. Its translation: CASSIGRTSADGE. The entire CDR3 protein is CASSIGRTSADGELFF.

This clone was observed at least ten times. With the read ending 3 residues before the CDR3 end, the germline J gene is used to fill in that end. The chain couples TRBV11-2 to TRBJ2-7; maybe TRBD2 (6 bases). CDR1 and CDR2 from the germline V gene are SGHAT and FQNNGV. V gave up 4 bases and J gave up 3 bases, with 13 bases separating them. This CDR3 spans 14 amino acids. The DNA read from the CDR3 is TGTGCCAGCAGCTACCGGGACTCGATCTACGAG. Residues: CASSYRDSIYE. The whole CDR3 is CASSYRDSIYEQYF.

This clone came up many times. The read terminates 3 residues before the CDR3 end, so the remaining end is supplied by the germline J gene. The rearrangement joins TRBV7-2 to TRBJ2-1; D could derive from TRBD1 or TRBD2 (6 bases each). Germline assignment: CDR1 SGHTA and CDR2 FQGNSA. The CDR3 has 15 residues. V was pared by 5 bases and J by 2 bases, with 13 bases between. The CDR3 is CASSVVEGAYNEQFF. Partial CDR3 DNA: TGTGCCAGCAGCGTAGTGGAGGGGGCCTACAATGAG. Complete variable domain (other parts from reference TRBV7-2 and TRBJ2-1): GAGVSQSPSNKVTEKGKDVELRCDPISGHTALYWYRQSLGQGLEFLIYFQGNSAPDKSGLPSDRFSAERTGGSVSTLTIQRTQQEDSAVYLCASSVVEGAYNEQFFGPGTRLTVL.

This clone was detected many times. The CDR3 sequence: CASIDRENTGELFF. CDR3 bases read: TGTGCCAGCATCGACAGAGAAAACACCGGGGAG. V is TRBV6-2 or TRBV6-3 and J is TRBJ2-2; the D gene is possibly TRBD1 (5 bases). The CDR3 is cut off 3 residues early in the read; its end comes from the germline J gene. The ends were cut back, 7 bases at V and 2 bases at J, with 11 bases in the middle. This CDR3 region has 14 residues. Germline lookup yields CDR1 MNHEY and CDR2 SVGEGT.

Many counts were recorded for this clone. The read gets to within 3 residues of the CDR3 end, and the germline J gene fills in the rest. At the DNA level, this CDR3 is encoded by other sequences in the same sample as well. The chain joins TRBV11-2 to TRBJ2-3, with TRBD2 identical over 8 bases. Trimming cost V 0 bases and J 4 bases; bases outside gene matches: 3. The CDR3 is 15 residues long. Per germline, CDR1 SGHAT and CDR2 FQNNGV. Here the CDR3 reads CASSLEGAGADTQYF. CDR3 DNA, as far as it was read: TGTGCCAGCAGCTTAGAGGGAGCGGGAGCAGATACG.

This clone was detected a few times. The CDR3 is cut off 3 residues early in the read; its end comes from the germline J gene. The V and J genes are TRBV5-8 and TRBJ2-1; D unclear. This CDR3 comprises 11 residues. With 2 bases removed from V and 9 bases from J, the gap between germline ends came to 6 bases. The germline V gene encodes CDR1 SGHTS and CDR2 YDEGEE. The CDR3 is CASSLGPEQFF. Partial CDR3 DNA: TGTGCCAGCAGCTTAGGGCCTGAG.

The table lists this clone with many counts. Read coverage stops 3 residues before the CDR3 terminus; the germline J gene supplies the remainder. V is TRBV5-1 and J is TRBJ2-2; 10 nucleotides line up with TRBD1. After removal of 4 bases from V and 5 bases from J, the junction contained 14 bases not matched to a gene. This CDR3 is 18 amino acids long. Germline V gene sequence: CDR1 SGHRS, CDR2 YFSETQ. The CDR3 protein is CASSIIRGQGLRTGELFF. The CDR3 bases that were read are TGCGCCAGCAGCATAATAAGGGGACAGGGGTTGAGAACCGGGGAG.

This clone was observed many times. From the germline J gene comes the end of the CDR3, since the read stops 3 residues before it. The chain combines TRBV19 with TRBJ2-1, with 13 bases lining up with TRBD2. V gave up 7 bases and J gave up 8 bases; unmatched junction bases: 17. The germline V gene encodes CDR1 LNHDA and CDR2 SQIVND (reference sequence). The CDR3 is made up of 18 amino acids. The CDR3 region is CASIGRGTGTSGRDEQFF. The covered CDR3 bases are TGTGCCAGTATAGGGCGGGGGACAGGCACTAGCGGGAGGGATGAG. The full variable domain, its missing parts supplied by reference TRBV19 and TRBJ2-1, is DGGITQSPKYLFRKEGQNVTLSCEQNLNHDAMYWYRQDPGQGLRLIYYSQIVNDFQKGDIAEGYSVSREKKESFPLTVTSAQKNPTAFYLCASIGRGTGTSGRDEQFFGPGTRLTVL.

This clone was detected ten times or more. The sequenced fragment ends 3 residues before the CDR3 boundary, so the rest is inferred from the germline J gene. The chain carries TRBV6-1 and TRBJ2-1; 11 bases map to TRBD2. The germline gives CDR1 MNHNS, CDR2 SASEGT. Unmatched junction bases numbered 10, after V lost 1 base and J lost 8 bases. The CDR3 runs 17 residues. CDR3 loop: CASSEVALAGVWDEQFF. CDR3 bases read: TGTGCCAGCAGTGAAGTGGCACTAGCGGGAGTCTGGGATGAG.

This clone was recorded many times. With the read ending 3 residues before the CDR3 end, the germline J gene is used to fill in that end. The genes are TRBV7-2 and TRBJ2-5, with D possibly matching TRBD2 (6 bases). The CDR3 contains 15 residues. Germline CDR1 is SGHTA and CDR2 is FQGNSA. V was shortened by 2 bases and J by 4 bases, with 14 bases between the two germline ends. The CDR3 sequence is CASSLQLASRETQYF. The sequenced CDR3 bases are TGTGCCAGCAGCTTACAACTAGCCTCAAGAGAGACC.

This clone was seen many times. Coverage ceases 3 residues before the CDR3 finishes, and the germline J gene fills in the end. The chain combines TRBV7-9 with TRBJ1-5; TRBD1 might be the D (6 bases). V lost 2 bases and J 6 bases, leaving 11 bases between the germline ends. The CDR3 length is 14 residues. CDR1 is SEHNR and CDR2 is FQNEAQ in the germline V gene (reference sequence). CDR3: CASSLTGQFQPQHF. The CDR3 bases that were read are TGTGCCAGCAGCTTAACAGGACAGTTTCAGCCC.

This clone was seen ten or more times. The CDR3 end lies 3 residues beyond the end of the read and is filled in from the germline J gene. This chain joins TRBV7-3 and TRBJ2-3; the D gene is possibly TRBD2 (6 bases). The CDR3 has 18 residues. The germline CDR1 and CDR2 sequences are SGHTA and FQGTGA. Trimming took 2 bases from V and 2 from J, leaving 20 bases between them. The part of the CDR3 DNA that was read is TGTGCCAGCAGCTTATCCCAAGCCCGACTAGGGCTCACAGATACG. It codes for CASSLSQARLGLTDT. The whole CDR3 is CASSLSQARLGLTDTQYF.

This clone was seen at least ten times. The CDR3 goes on 3 residues after the read ends, and that part is filled in from the germline J gene. The genes are TRBV30 and TRBJ2-7, with D uncertain. CDR3 length equals 13 residues. Germline CDR1 and CDR2: GTSNPN and SVGIG (reference sequence). V was shortened by 0 bases and J by 3 bases, with 9 bases between the two germline ends. CDR3 DNA, as far as it was read: TGTGCCTGGAGTGTACAAGGCCTCTACGAG. Its protein is CAWSVQGLYE. The entire CDR3 protein is CAWSVQGLYEQYF.

This clone was detected ten times or more. The read stops 3 residues short of the end of the CDR3; the missing end is completed from the germline J gene. V gene TRBV5-1 combines with J gene TRBJ1-6; TRBD1 matches at 9 bases. This CDR3 has 15 residues. V was pared by 0 bases and J by 9 bases, with 4 bases of the junction left unmatched. Germline CDR1 SGHRS, CDR2 YFSETQ. The CDR3 loop is CASSLVGQGSSPLHF. The covered CDR3 bases are TGCGCCAGCAGCTTGGTGGGACAGGGTAGTTCACCC.

This clone was found many times. The CDR3 goes on 3 residues after the read ends, and that part is filled in from the germline J gene. The chain couples TRBV18 to TRBJ2-7; possible D gene TRBD2, 5 bases. The CDR3 is 15 residues long. Germline V CDR1 and CDR2: KGHSH, LQKENI. Trimming left V 6 bases short and J 0 bases short, with 15 bases between. The CDR3 spells CASSFFGDSSYEQYF. Partial CDR3 DNA: TGTGCCAGCTCGTTTTTCGGGGATAGCTCCTACGAG.

Ten or more counts support this clone. CDR3 DNA (partial): TGTGCCAGCAGTCTCGGACAGGGGGCTGCACCC. Protein sequence: CASSLGQGAAP. The entire CDR3 sequence reads CASSLGQGAAPLHF. The chain joins TRBV7-2 to TRBJ1-6; 11 nucleotides match TRBD1. The sequence runs out 3 residues before the end of the CDR3; the remainder is reconstructed from the germline J gene. The CDR3 runs 14 residues. Trimming at V came to 6 bases and at J to 11 bases, leaving 6 bases not matched to a gene. Germline values: CDR1 SGHTA, CDR2 FQGNSA.

This clone has at least ten counts. The missing CDR3 end, 3 residues past where the read stops, is filled in from the germline J gene. The chain links TRBV10-1 to TRBJ2-7; TRBD1 matches at 7 bases. The length of the CDR3 is 15 residues. Germline V lookup: CDR1 WNHNN, CDR2 SYGVQD (reference sequence). V lost 3 bases and J lost 1; bases outside the gene matches: 6. CDR3 protein: CASSDYGQASYEQYF. The CDR3 bases that were read are TGCGCCAGCAGTGACTACGGACAGGCGTCCTACGAG.

This clone was counted ten times or more. The read gets to within 3 residues of the CDR3 end, and the germline J gene fills in the rest. J is TRBJ2-1 and V is TRBV20-1; 8 bases fit TRBD2. The V gene's germline CDR1 is DFQATT and CDR2 SNEGSKA (reference sequence). J gave up 1 base and V 7 bases, and 15 bases lay outside the gene matches. The CDR3 loop spans 17 amino acids. Partial CDR3 DNA: TGCAGTGGGGGAATAGCGGGGAGGGGAGGGTCCTACAATGAG. Translating it yields CSGGIAGRGGSYNE. The entire CDR3 sequence reads CSGGIAGRGGSYNEQFF.

Many counts were recorded for this clone. The read terminates 3 residues ahead of where the CDR3 ends, so the germline J gene completes it. The rearrangement uses TRBV6-2 or TRBV6-3 and TRBJ2-1; D remains ambiguous. V lost 7 bases, J lost 1 base, and 11 bases lay in between. CDR3 size: 14 residues. From germline, CDR1 is MNHEY and CDR2 SVGEGT. Here the CDR3 reads CASTPLLSYNEQFF. The part of the CDR3 DNA that was read is TGTGCCAGCACCCCTCTTTTGTCCTACAATGAG.

This clone was observed at least ten times. The sequenced fragment ends 3 residues before the CDR3 boundary, so the rest is inferred from the germline J gene. The rearrangement joins TRBV20-1 to TRBJ2-1; 7 bases are a match to TRBD2. Germline V lookup: CDR1 DFQATT, CDR2 SNEGSKA (reference sequence). J lost 0 bases, V lost 0 bases, and 5 bases had no gene match. There are 16 residues in the CDR3. The covered CDR3 bases are TGCAGTGCTAGAGATAGTGGCGGGAGCTCCTACAATGAG. This translates into CSARDSGGSSYNE. The entire CDR3 protein is CSARDSGGSSYNEQFF.

This clone appeared many times. The CDR3 end is not reached by the read, which stops 3 residues before it; the germline J gene fills it in. The V and J genes are TRBV20-1 and TRBJ2-1; 11 nucleotides line up with TRBD2. Germline V CDR1 and CDR2: DFQATT, SNEGSKA (reference sequence). The CDR3 is 13 amino acids. With V trimmed by 3 bases and J by 8 bases, 3 bases remained unmatched. The DNA read from the CDR3 is TGCAGTGCTAGGGTAGCGGGAGGGTATGAG. Translated: CSARVAGGYE. The entire CDR3 is CSARVAGGYEQFF.

This clone has a count of ten or more. The read is 3 residues too short to cover the CDR3 end, so that end is filled in from the germline J gene. The rearrangement uses TRBV5-1 and TRBJ2-5, with 9 positions matching TRBD2. The length of the CDR3 is 20 residues. Germline lookup yields CDR1 SGHRS and CDR2 YFSETQ. V lost 2 bases and J lost 3; bases outside the gene matches: 20. CDR3 protein: CASSLRRQGKETSGKETQYF. The part of the CDR3 DNA that was read is TGCGCCAGCAGCTTACGGAGACAGGGAAAAGAGACTAGCGGCAAAGAGACC.

This clone was detected ten times or more. The read ends 3 residues early relative to the CDR3; the germline J gene fills the gap. The chain is built from TRBV28 and TRBJ2-1; 9 bases are a match to TRBD2. This CDR3 comprises 16 residues. J gave up 8 bases and V 4 bases, and 12 bases lay outside the gene matches. Germline loops: CDR1 MDHEN, CDR2 SYDVKM. Here the CDR3 reads CASSSTGLAPRDEQFF. The DNA read from the CDR3 is TGTGCCAGCAGTTCGACCGGACTAGCGCCAAGGGATGAG.

In its sample, this clone was seen many times. With the read ending 3 residues before the CDR3 end, the germline J gene is used to fill in that end. The chain has TRBV5-4 and TRBJ1-2, with 12 bases fitting TRBD1. The V gene end was trimmed by 7 bases and the J gene end by 5 bases; junction bases not matched to a gene: 9. CDR3 length equals 15 residues. Germline V CDR1 and CDR2: SGHNT, YYREEE (reference sequence). The CDR3 is CASSLGTGGAYGYTF. CDR3 bases read: TGTGCCAGCTCTCTCGGGACAGGGGGCGCGTATGGC.

This clone was detected many times. The sequenced part of the CDR3 DNA is TGCAGTGCTTTCCCGGCAGGCCTTCGCAATGAG. Translation gives CSAFPAGLRNE. The whole CDR3 protein reads CSAFPAGLRNEQFF. The chain uses TRBV20-1 and TRBJ2-1; D not resolved. The read ends 3 residues early relative to the CDR3; the germline J gene fills the gap. V was trimmed by 5 bases and J by 6 bases, leaving 17 bases between them. The CDR3 spans 14 residues. Looked up from germline, CDR1 is DFQATT and CDR2 is SNEGSKA (reference sequence).

There are a few counts of this clone. The read terminates 3 residues ahead of where the CDR3 ends, so the germline J gene completes it. The rearrangement joins TRBV2 to TRBJ1-2; D possibly corresponds to TRBD1 (5 bases). The V gene's germline CDR1 is SNHLY and CDR2 FYNNEI. The V end lost 10 bases, the J end lost 6 bases, and 21 bases lay between the germline ends. The CDR3 totals 14 residues. The part of the CDR3 DNA that was read is TGTGCCACCCAGGATCCGACGGGACTCCATGGC. Protein product: CATQDPTGLHG. The entire CDR3 protein is CATQDPTGLHGYTF.

The sample holds many counts of this clone. Read sequence stops 3 residues before the CDR3 end, and the germline J gene provides the missing end. V gene TRBV7-3 combines with J gene TRBJ2-5, with a weak D call TRBD1 (6 bases). V lost 5 bases and J 7 bases, leaving 20 bases between the germline ends. Germline CDR1 and CDR2: SGHTA and FQGTGA. The CDR3 extends over 15 amino acids. This CDR3 reads CASSPQLGGGGTQYF. The sequenced CDR3 bases are TGTGCCAGCAGCCCGCAACTAGGGGGTGGGGGGACC.

This clone was detected ten times or more. The observed sequence ends 3 residues before the CDR3 terminus, with the missing tail filled in from the germline J gene. The chain combines TRBV29-1 with TRBJ2-2; 10 bases align to TRBD1. With 7 bases clipped from V and 5 bases from J, the junction kept 7 bases outside the gene matches. The CDR3 has 14 amino acids. Germline V CDR1 and CDR2: SQVTM, ANQGSEA. CDR3 DNA, as far as it was read: TGCAGCGCACCCGGGACAGGGGTGACCGGGGAG. Translating it yields CSAPGTGVTGE. From start to end, the CDR3 is CSAPGTGVTGELFF.

Many counts were recorded for this clone. The read ends 3 residues shy of where the CDR3 ends; the end is completed using the germline J gene. The V and J genes are TRBV6-2 or TRBV6-3 and TRBJ2-1; TRBD2 aligns across 13 bases. Germline values: CDR1 MNHEY, CDR2 SVGEGT. V was clipped by 5 bases and J by 7 bases; unmatched bases: 5. CDR3 length: 15 amino acids. The CDR3 spells CASSHPGLAGNEQFF. The covered CDR3 bases are TGTGCCAGCAGTCACCCGGGACTAGCGGGAAATGAG.

Ten or more counts support this clone. The CDR3 is cut off 3 residues early in the read; its end comes from the germline J gene. The chain has TRBV6-1 and TRBJ2-3, with 7 bases fitting TRBD1. CDR1 and CDR2 (germline): MNHNS, SASEGT. There are 14 residues in the CDR3. V was pared by 4 bases and J by 3 bases, with 4 bases of the junction left unmatched. The CDR3 loop reads CASSAKTGTDTQYF. The CDR3 DNA, read in part, is TGTGCCAGCAGTGCCAAGACAGGGACAGATACG.